This T cell receptor (beta chain) came from a study of blood T cells in healthy people across ages. Study results and caveats: For the donors, CMV status was unknown and possibly confounded expanded clonotype changes. Both naive CD4+ cell counts and diversity were greater in long-lived donors than in aged donors.

Comments on this clonotype: Its antigen is currently unknown.

This CDR3 contains 18 residues. From germline, CDR1 is KGHDR and CDR2 SFDVKD. With 5 bases clipped from V and 2 bases from J, the junction kept 17 bases outside the gene matches. In terms of origin and age, donors were healthy Caucasian individuals from Russia aged 6 to 90. Using a J-beta primer mix together with a sample-barcoded 5' primer, a second PCR was run for roughly 6 to 11 cycles. A tag from a template-switch adaptor with 12 random nucleotides marked each cDNA molecule. TCRdb called the 5' RACE reads again in MiXCR, with one record for every CDR3 protein. The sample lists about 1.8 million distinct CDR3 sequences; about 49% were seen once.

The genes are TRBV24-1 and TRBJ2-7, with 7 nucleotides matching TRBD1. This TCR was recovered from a woman aged 40 to 50 in good health. Sequenced: blood. The CDR3 DNA reads TGTGCCACCAGTGGTTTCAGAACAGGGGAAAATCCGACCTACGAGCAGTACTTC. This sequence encodes CATSGFRTGENPTYEQYF.